What follows are 10 T cell receptor beta chains derived from one specimen sequenced in a study of response to subunit inactivated influenza vaccine. A single record per CDR3 protein comes from TCRdb applying MiXCR to the RT-PCR reads. Of 630,000 or so distinct CDR3 sequences in the sample, 15% to 19% were seen once. Sequencing was performed on PBMCs from blood, taken 11 to 12 days after vaccination. The receptor source for this set is a man between 45 and 60 years old who received an inactivated influenza vaccine.

Only a few counts were recorded for this clonotype. This chain uses TRBV30 with TRBJ1-2; 7 bases agree with TRBD1. The CDR3 runs to 12 residues. Germline CDR1 is GTSNPN and CDR2 is SVGIG (reference sequence). Trimming cost V 3 bases and J 6 bases; bases outside gene matches: 4. CDR3 bases: TGTGCCTGGAGCGCGACAGGGAATGGCTACACCTTC. Protein sequence: CAWSATGNGYTF.

This chain joins TRBV5-1 and TRBJ2-2; no reliable D call. CDR1 and CDR2 from the germline V gene are SGHRS and YFSETQ. The CDR3 runs 15 residues. V lost 3 bases, J lost 5 bases, and 14 bases lay in between. CDR3 DNA sequence: TGCGCCAGCAGCTCCCCCTTAAAGGAGACCGGGGAGCTGTTTTTT. It yields the protein CASSSPLKETGELFF.

The gene calls are TRBV5-1 and TRBJ1-1; 8 positions match TRBD1. Germline-derived CDR1 and CDR2 are SGHRS and YFSETQ. This CDR3 is 15 amino acids long. Unmatched junction bases numbered 5, after V lost 3 bases and J lost 1 base. CDR3 residues: CASSSTGTGNTEAFF. The CDR3 DNA reads TGCGCCAGCAGCTCCACCGGGACAGGGAACACTGAAGCTTTCTTT.

This clonotype was detected many times. This chain connects TRBV7-2 to TRBJ2-1; the D is unclear. V was trimmed by 0 bases and J by 6 bases, leaving 9 bases between them. This CDR3 contains 14 residues. Germline V gene lookup returns CDR1 SGHTA and CDR2 FQGNSA. CDR3 DNA: TGTGCCAGCAGCTTAGCGAAACTCGTCAATGAGCAGTTCTTC. Protein: CASSLAKLVNEQFF.

This clonotype was seen only once. The gene calls are TRBV20-1 and TRBJ2-1; D is unresolved. Germline CDR1 is DFQATT and CDR2 is SNEGSKA (reference sequence). The CDR3 totals 14 residues. Trimming stripped 5 bases from V and 5 bases from J, with 16 bases between. CDR3 in amino acids: CSAPPGPPNNEQFF. The CDR3 DNA sequence: TGCAGTGCTCCCCCCGGGCCCCCGAACAATGAGCAGTTCTTC.

This clonotype was recorded many times. V usage is TRBV18 and J usage is TRBJ2-7; 7 bases are shared with TRBD1. V was clipped by 6 bases and J by 3 bases; unmatched bases: 5. This CDR3 is built from 13 residues. Germline lookup yields CDR1 KGHSH and CDR2 LQKENI. In DNA, the CDR3 is TGTGCCAGCTCCCGGGGACAGAACTACGAGCAGTACTTC. Residues: CASSRGQNYEQYF.

The V and J genes are TRBV4-3 and TRBJ2-2; 11 nucleotides line up with TRBD1. V gave up 2 bases and J gave up 5 bases; unmatched junction bases: 4. The CDR3 has 16 residues. Germline V gives CDR1 LGHNA, CDR2 YSLEER. The chain's CDR3 is CASSQIGQGATGELFF. The CDR3 DNA reads as TGCGCCAGCAGCCAAATCGGACAGGGGGCAACCGGGGAGCTGTTTTTT.

In its sample, this clonotype was seen many times. The V and J genes are TRBV5-1 and TRBJ2-5, with TRBD2 identical over 9 bases. Germline lookup yields CDR1 SGHRS and CDR2 YFSETQ. The CDR3 consists of 14 residues. V was clipped by 1 base and J by 6 bases; unmatched bases: 4. The CDR3 DNA sequence: TGCGCCAGCAGCTTGTCTAGCGGGGAGAAGACCCAGTACTTC. Translating gives CASSLSSGEKTQYF.

The rearrangement links TRBV20-1 to TRBJ2-7, with 10 bases lining up with TRBD1. The CDR3 is 15 residues long. The V segment lost 3 bases and the J segment 6 bases; nucleotides outside the gene matches: 11. Germline values: CDR1 DFQATT, CDR2 SNEGSKA (reference sequence). CDR3 nucleotides: TGCAGTGCTAGCGGTGGGGACAGGGGCCTCGGCGAGCAGTACTTC. Its protein product is CSASGGDRGLGEQYF.

The gene calls are TRBV29-1 and TRBJ1-5; D ambiguous. The CDR3 has 12 residues. Trimming left V 0 bases short and J 4 bases short, with 4 bases between. Germline values: CDR1 SQVTM, CDR2 ANQGSEA. CDR3 coding DNA: TGCAGCGTTGAAGAAGGTAATCAGCCCCAGCATTTT. Translating gives CSVEEGNQPQHF.